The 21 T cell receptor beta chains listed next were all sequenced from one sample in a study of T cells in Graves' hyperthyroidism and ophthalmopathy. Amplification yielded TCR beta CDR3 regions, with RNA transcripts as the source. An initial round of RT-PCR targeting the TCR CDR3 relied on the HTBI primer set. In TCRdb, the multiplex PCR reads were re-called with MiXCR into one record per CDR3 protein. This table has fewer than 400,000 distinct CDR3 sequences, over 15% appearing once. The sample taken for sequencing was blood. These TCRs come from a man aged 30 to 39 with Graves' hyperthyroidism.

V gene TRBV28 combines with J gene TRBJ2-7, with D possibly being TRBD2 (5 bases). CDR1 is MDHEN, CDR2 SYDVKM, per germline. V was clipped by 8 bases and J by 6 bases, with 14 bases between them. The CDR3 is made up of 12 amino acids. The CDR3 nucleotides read TGTGCCAGCCCCCCGGAGCGGAGCGAGCAGTACTTC. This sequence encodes CASPPERSEQYF.

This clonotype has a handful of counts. CDR3 sequence: CASSVWSSSGNTIYF. The DNA of the CDR3 is TGTGCCAGCAGCGTATGGTCGAGCTCTGGAAACACCATATATTTT. The gene calls are TRBV9 and TRBJ1-3; D gene unclear. CDR1 and CDR2 from the germline V gene are SGDLS and YYNGEE. This CDR3 is built from 15 residues. The V end was cut by 1 base, the J end by 0 bases, with 8 bases between.

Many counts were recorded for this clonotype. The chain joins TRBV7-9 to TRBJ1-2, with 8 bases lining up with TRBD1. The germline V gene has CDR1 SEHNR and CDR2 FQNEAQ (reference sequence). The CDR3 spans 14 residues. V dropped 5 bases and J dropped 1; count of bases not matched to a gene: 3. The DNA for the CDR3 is TGTGCCAGCAGCCAGGGGGCTGATAACTATGGCTACACCTTC. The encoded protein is CASSQGADNYGYTF.

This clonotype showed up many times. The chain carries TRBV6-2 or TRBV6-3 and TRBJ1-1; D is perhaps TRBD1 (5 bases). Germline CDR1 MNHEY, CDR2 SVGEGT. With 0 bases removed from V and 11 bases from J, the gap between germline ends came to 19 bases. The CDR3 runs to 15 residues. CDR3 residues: CASSYSVLRWGPAFF. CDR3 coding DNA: TGTGCCAGCAGTTACTCGGTATTGAGATGGGGACCCGCTTTCTTT.

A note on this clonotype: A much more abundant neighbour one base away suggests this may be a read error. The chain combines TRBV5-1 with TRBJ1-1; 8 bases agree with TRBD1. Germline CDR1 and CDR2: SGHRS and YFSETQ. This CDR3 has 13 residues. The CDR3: CTSSRGQITEAFF. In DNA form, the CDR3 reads TGCACCAGCAGCAGGGGGCAAATCACTGAAGCTTTCTTT. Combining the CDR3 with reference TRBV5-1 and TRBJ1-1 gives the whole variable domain KAGVTQTPRYLIKTRGQQVTLSCSPISGHRSVSWYQQTPGQGLQFLFEYFSETQRNKGNFPGRFSGRQFSNSRSEMNVSTLELGDSALYLCTSSRGQITEAFFGQGTRLTVV.

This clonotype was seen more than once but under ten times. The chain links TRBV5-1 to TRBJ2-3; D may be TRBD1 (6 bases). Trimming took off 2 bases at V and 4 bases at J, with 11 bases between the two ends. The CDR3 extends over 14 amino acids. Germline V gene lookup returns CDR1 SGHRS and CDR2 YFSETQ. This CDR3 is CASSLQGRADTQYF. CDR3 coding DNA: TGCGCCAGCAGCTTACAGGGCCGGGCAGATACGCAGTATTTT.

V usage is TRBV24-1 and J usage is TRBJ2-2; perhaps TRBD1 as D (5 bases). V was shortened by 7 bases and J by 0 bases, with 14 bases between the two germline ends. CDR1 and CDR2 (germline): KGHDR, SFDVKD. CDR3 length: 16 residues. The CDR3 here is CATSLTVTANTGELFF. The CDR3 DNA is TGTGCCACCAGCCTGACAGTAACCGCGAACACCGGGGAGCTGTTTTTT.

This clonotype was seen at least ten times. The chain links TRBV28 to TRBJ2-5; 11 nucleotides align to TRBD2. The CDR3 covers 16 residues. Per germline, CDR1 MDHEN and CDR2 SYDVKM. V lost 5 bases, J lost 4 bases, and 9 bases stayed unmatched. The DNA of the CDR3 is TGTGCCAGCAGTCCAACTAGCGGGAGCGAAGGAGAGACCCAGTACTTC. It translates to CASSPTSGSEGETQYF.

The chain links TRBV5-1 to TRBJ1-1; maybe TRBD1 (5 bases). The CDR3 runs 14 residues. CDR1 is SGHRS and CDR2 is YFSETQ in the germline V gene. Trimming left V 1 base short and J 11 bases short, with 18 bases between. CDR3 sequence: CASSLKGPRELAFF. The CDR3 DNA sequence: TGCGCCAGCAGCTTGAAGGGACCCCGAGAGTTGGCTTTCTTT.

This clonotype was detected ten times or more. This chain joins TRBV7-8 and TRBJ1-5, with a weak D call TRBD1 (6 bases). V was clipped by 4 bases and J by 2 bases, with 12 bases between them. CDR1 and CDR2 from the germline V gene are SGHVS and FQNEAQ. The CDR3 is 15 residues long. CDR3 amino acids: CASSSTGARNQPQHF. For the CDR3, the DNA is TGTGCCAGCAGCTCGACAGGAGCTCGCAATCAGCCCCAGCATTTT. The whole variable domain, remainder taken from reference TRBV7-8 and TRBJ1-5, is GAGVSQSPRYKVAKRGQDVALRCDPISGHVSLFWYQQALGQGPEFLTYFQNEAQLDKSGLPSDRFFAERPEGSVSTLKIQRTQQEDSAVYLCASSSTGARNQPQHFGDGTRLSIL.

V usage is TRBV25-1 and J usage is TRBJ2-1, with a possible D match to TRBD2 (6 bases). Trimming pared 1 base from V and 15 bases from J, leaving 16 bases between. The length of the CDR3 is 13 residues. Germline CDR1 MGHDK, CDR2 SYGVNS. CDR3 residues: CASSESSGANLFF. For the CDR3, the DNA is TGTGCCAGCAGTGAATCATCGGGAGCTAACCTGTTCTTC.

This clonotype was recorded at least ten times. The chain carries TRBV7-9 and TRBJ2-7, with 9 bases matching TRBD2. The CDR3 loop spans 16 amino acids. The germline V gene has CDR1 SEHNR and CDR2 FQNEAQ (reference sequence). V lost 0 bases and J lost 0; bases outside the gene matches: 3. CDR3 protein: CASSLALAGSSYEQYF. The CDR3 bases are TGTGCCAGCAGCTTAGCCCTAGCGGGGAGCTCCTACGAGCAGTACTTC.

The CDR3 sequence: CAWDPGWASKTQYF. CDR3 DNA: TGTGCCTGGGACCCCGGTTGGGCCAGTAAGACCCAGTACTTC. J is TRBJ2-5 and V is TRBV30; D unresolved. V was clipped by 5 bases and J by 6 bases, with 19 bases between them. The germline V gene encodes CDR1 GTSNPN and CDR2 SVGIG (reference sequence). CDR3 length: 14 residues.

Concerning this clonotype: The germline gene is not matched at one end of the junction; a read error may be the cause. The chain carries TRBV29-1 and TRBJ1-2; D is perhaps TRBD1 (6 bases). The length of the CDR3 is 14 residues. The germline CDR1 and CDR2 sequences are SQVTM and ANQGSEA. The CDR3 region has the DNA TGCAGCGTTGGAGGGGTAGGGGGGGACTATGGCCACACCTTC. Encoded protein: CSVGGVGGDYGHTF.

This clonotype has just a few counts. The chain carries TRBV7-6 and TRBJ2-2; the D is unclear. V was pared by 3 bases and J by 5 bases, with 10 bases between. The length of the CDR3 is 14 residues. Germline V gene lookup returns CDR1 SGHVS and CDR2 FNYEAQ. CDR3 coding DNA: TGTGCCAGCAGCTTGTCTCGCACTACCGGGGAGCTGTTTTTT. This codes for CASSLSRTTGELFF.

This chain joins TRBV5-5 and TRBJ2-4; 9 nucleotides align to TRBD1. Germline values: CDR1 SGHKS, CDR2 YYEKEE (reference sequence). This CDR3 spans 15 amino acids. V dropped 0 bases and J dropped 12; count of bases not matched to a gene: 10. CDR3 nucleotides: TGTGCCAGCAGCTTGGACAGGGGGCGGACCTGGGATCAGTACTTC. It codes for CASSLDRGRTWDQYF.

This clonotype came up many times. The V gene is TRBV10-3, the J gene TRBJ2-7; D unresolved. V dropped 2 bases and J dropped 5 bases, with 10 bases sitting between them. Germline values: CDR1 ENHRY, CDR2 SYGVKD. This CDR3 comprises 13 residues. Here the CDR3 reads CAISEKGVDEQYF. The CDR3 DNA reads TGTGCCATCAGTGAGAAGGGTGTGGACGAGCAGTACTTC.

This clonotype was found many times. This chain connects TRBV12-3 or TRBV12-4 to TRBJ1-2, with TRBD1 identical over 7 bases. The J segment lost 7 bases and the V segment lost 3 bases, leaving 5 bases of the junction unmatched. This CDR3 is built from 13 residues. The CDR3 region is CASSFRQGGGYTF. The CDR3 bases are TGTGCCAGCAGTTTTCGACAGGGAGGTGGCTACACCTTC.

The CDR3: CASSSSSTGELFF. In nucleotides, the CDR3 is TGTGCCAGCAGCTCCTCGAGCACCGGGGAGCTGTTTTTT. The chain is built from TRBV6-2 or TRBV6-3 and TRBJ2-2; no reliable D call. V lost 6 bases and J 4 bases, leaving 9 bases between the germline ends. CDR1 and CDR2 (germline): MNHEY, SVGEGT. The CDR3 loop spans 13 amino acids.

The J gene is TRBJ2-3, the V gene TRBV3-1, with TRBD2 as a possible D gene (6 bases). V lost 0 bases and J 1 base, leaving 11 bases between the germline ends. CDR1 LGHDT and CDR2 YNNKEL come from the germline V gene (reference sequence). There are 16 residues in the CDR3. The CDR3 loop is CASSQDTGSGTDTQYF. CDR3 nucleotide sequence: TGTGCCAGCAGCCAAGATACCGGGAGCGGCACAGATACGCAGTATTTT.

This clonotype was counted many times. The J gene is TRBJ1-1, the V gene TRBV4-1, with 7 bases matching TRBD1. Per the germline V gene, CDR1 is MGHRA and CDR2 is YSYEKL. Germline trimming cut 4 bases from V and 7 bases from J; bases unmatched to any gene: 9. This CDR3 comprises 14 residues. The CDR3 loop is CASSRATGNVEAFF. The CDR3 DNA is TGCGCCAGCAGCCGAGCGACAGGGAACGTTGAAGCTTTCTTT.